These 15 T cell receptor beta chains were all obtained from the same sample, sequenced in a study of blood T cell repertoires in COVID-19. This table comes from immunoSEQ multiplex PCR, and its TCRdb copy is limited to in-frame clones, with some not included. The profile shows roughly 260,000 clones, about 85% of them singletons. The sequenced material came from PBMCs or T cells enriched from blood (not recorded which). The receptors stem from a woman aged 30 to 39 with acute COVID-19.

The sample holds a few counts of this clone. The chain combines TRBV28 with TRBJ1-5, with D possibly TRBD1 on 5 matching bases. Germline CDR1 and CDR2: MDHEN and SYDVKM. Trimming stripped 4 bases from V and 0 bases from J, with 13 bases between. The CDR3 contains 16 residues. Written as DNA, the CDR3 is TGTGCCAGCAGTTCCGGACACACAGCTAGCAATCAGCCCCAGCATTTT. Protein: CASSSGHTASNQPQHF.

This clone occurred once. The chain couples TRBV10-3 to TRBJ2-2; D uncertain. The length of the CDR3 is 13 residues. Trimming stripped 5 bases from V and 4 bases from J, with 8 bases between. The germline V gene encodes CDR1 ENHRY and CDR2 SYGVKD. CDR3 in DNA: TGTGCCATCAGTCCAACACCCACCGGGGAGCTGTTTTTT. Amino acid sequence: CAISPTPTGELFF.

The chain is built from TRBV20-1 and TRBJ1-1, with D perhaps matching TRBD1 (6 bases). V shed 5 bases and J shed 11 bases, with 15 bases lying between them. The germline CDR1 and CDR2 sequences are DFQATT and SNEGSKA (reference sequence). CDR3 size: 11 residues. CDR3 nucleotide sequence: TGCAGTGCTGAACAGGACAGTTTGGCTTTCTTT. Its translation: CSAEQDSLAFF.

This chain joins TRBV11-2 and TRBJ1-1; no clear D. V was clipped by 0 bases and J by 5 bases, with 13 bases between them. The CDR3 loop spans 15 amino acids. Germline V CDR1 and CDR2: SGHAT, FQNNGV. CDR3 bases: TGTGCCAGCAGCTTAGAGTGGCGGGCGGGTACTGAAGCTTTCTTT. Its translation is CASSLEWRAGTEAFF.

V gene TRBV3-1 (or the pseudogene TRBV3-2) combines with J gene TRBJ2-4; TRBD2 might be the D (5 bases). Trimming removed 1 base at V and 9 bases at J, with 16 bases between. The CDR3 contains 15 residues. The germline V gene has CDR1 LGHDT and CDR2 YNNKEL (reference sequence). The CDR3 loop is CASSQVRRVTAIQYF. DNA for the CDR3: TGTGCCAGCAGCCAAGTAAGGCGGGTCACGGCCATTCAGTACTTC.

The CDR3 bases are TGTGCCAGCAGCGGAGACGTCCTGACTTTC. It translates to CASSGDVLTF. The rearrangement uses TRBV9 and TRBJ2-6; D not resolved. Germline loops: CDR1 SGDLS, CDR2 YYNGEE. CDR3 length: 10 amino acids. V lost 3 bases and J lost 11, with 3 bases in between.

The V call is TRBV6-2 or TRBV6-3, the J call TRBJ2-1; unclear D gene. The CDR3 sequence is 16 residues long. With 4 bases removed from V and 7 bases from J, the gap between germline ends came to 20 bases. Germline V gives CDR1 MNHEY, CDR2 SVGEGT. CDR3 bases: TGTGCCAGCAGTTTACCCTATCGACGAGCTAGTAATGAGCAGTTCTTC. It translates to CASSLPYRRASNEQFF.

V usage is TRBV6-5 and J usage is TRBJ2-7; 9 bases match TRBD1. The trim removed 6 bases at V and 2 bases at J, leaving 5 bases unmatched. Germline values: CDR1 MNHEY, CDR2 SVGAGI. This CDR3 has 14 residues. For the CDR3, the DNA is TGTGCCAGCAGCTCCGGGACAGGGCCCTACGAGCAGTACTTC. This gives the protein CASSSGTGPYEQYF.

V is TRBV29-1 and J is TRBJ1-2; D call uncertain. There are 14 residues in the CDR3. Germline loops: CDR1 SQVTM, CDR2 ANQGSEA. The V gene lost 1 base and the J gene lost 1 base, with 10 bases spanning the gap. The CDR3: CSVEAEQINYGYTF. The DNA for the CDR3 is TGCAGCGTTGAAGCGGAGCAGATTAACTATGGCTACACCTTC.

The chain uses TRBV25-1 and TRBJ1-1, with 9 bases lining up with TRBD1. V was pared by 3 bases and J by 5 bases, with 7 bases of the junction left unmatched. The CDR3 covers 15 residues. Germline V gene sequence: CDR1 MGHDK, CDR2 SYGVNS. The CDR3: CASSEGDRVLTEAFF. The CDR3 bases are TGTGCCAGCAGTGAGGGGGACAGGGTCTTAACTGAAGCTTTCTTT.

The chain recombines TRBV27 with TRBJ2-3; 8 bases match TRBD2. This CDR3 has 14 amino acids. Trimming cost V 6 bases and J 4 bases; bases outside gene matches: 6. Germline V gives CDR1 MNHEY, CDR2 SMNVEV (reference sequence). The CDR3 DNA is TGTGCCAGCAGCGGAGCGGGAGCCGCAGATACGCAGTATTTT. Amino acid sequence: CASSGAGAADTQYF.

This chain links TRBV30 with TRBJ1-6; D is possibly TRBD1 (6 bases). The CDR3 is made up of 15 amino acids. The V end was cut by 4 bases, the J end by 0 bases, with 10 bases between. Germline CDR1 GTSNPN, CDR2 SVGIG (reference sequence). The CDR3 DNA reads as TGTGCCTGGACAGGGGCGAGCTCCTATAATTCACCCCTCCACTTT. Translation: CAWTGASSYNSPLHF.

The V and J genes are TRBV6-6 and TRBJ2-3; D possibly corresponds to TRBD1 (6 bases). CDR1 MNHNY and CDR2 SVGAGI come from the germline V gene (reference sequence). Between the trimmed V and J ends, which lost 6 bases and 5 bases, there was a span of 18 bases. This CDR3 has 15 amino acids. CDR3 loop: CASRPRDTPGDTQYF. The CDR3 DNA reads TGTGCCAGCAGGCCCCGGGACACTCCTGGAGATACGCAGTATTTT.

The chain combines TRBV28 with TRBJ2-7; no firm D call. This CDR3 is built from 13 residues. V lost 3 bases to trimming and J lost 1 base, with 7 bases between them. CDR1 and CDR2 (germline): MDHEN, SYDVKM. This chain's CDR3 is CASSFPVSYEQYF. Written as DNA, the CDR3 is TGTGCCAGCAGTTTTCCCGTTTCCTACGAGCAGTACTTC.

This clone was observed once. V usage is TRBV28 and J usage is TRBJ1-2; 8 nucleotides match TRBD1. Germline trimming cut 5 bases from V and 6 bases from J; bases unmatched to any gene: 5. CDR1 is MDHEN and CDR2 is SYDVKM in the germline V gene. The CDR3 length is 13 residues. CDR3 residues: CASSSQGADGYTF. The CDR3 DNA sequence: TGTGCCAGCAGTAGTCAGGGGGCGGATGGCTACACCTTC.